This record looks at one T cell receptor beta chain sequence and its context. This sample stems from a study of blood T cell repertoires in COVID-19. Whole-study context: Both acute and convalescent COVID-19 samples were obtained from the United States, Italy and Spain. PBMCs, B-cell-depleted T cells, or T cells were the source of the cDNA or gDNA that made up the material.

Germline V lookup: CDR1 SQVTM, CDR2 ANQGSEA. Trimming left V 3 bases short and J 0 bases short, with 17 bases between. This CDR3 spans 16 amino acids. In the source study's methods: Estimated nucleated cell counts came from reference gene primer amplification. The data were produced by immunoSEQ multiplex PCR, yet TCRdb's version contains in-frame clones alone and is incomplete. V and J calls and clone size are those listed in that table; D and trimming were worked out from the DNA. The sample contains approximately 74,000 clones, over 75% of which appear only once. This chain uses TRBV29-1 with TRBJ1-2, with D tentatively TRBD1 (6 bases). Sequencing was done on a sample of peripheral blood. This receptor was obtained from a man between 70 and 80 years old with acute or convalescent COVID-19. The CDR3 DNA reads TGCAGCGTTGAGGACAGATCCAGGGCTTCTAACTATGGCTACACCTTC. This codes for CSVEDRSRASNYGYTF.